This TCR beta chain derives from a study of T cell responses to AZD1222 COVID-19 vaccine. Data came from immunoSEQ multiplex PCR; TCRdb stores just in-frame clones and leaves some out. The sample shows 65,000 to 85,000 clones, under 90% of them seen only once. Overall study results and limits: Seropositive status at baseline applied to only five to seven AZD1222 recipients. The donor group comprised mostly white British people and more females; the analysis possibly underestimated clonal diversity.

In the case of this clone: Antigen unknown.

The specimen was peripheral blood, collected 28 days after the second AZD1222 dose. The source of this sequence is an adult who received the AZD1222 COVID-19 vaccine.

The DNA of the CDR3 is TGTGCCAGCAGACCGACAGTCTCTGGAAACACCATATATTTT. Translating gives CASRPTVSGNTIYF. The rearrangement uses TRBV6-5 and TRBJ1-3, with a tentative D call TRBD1 (5 bases). Between the trimmed V and J ends, which lost 6 bases and 0 bases, there was a span of 9 bases. The length of the CDR3 is 14 residues. The V gene's germline CDR1 is MNHEY and CDR2 SVGAGI.